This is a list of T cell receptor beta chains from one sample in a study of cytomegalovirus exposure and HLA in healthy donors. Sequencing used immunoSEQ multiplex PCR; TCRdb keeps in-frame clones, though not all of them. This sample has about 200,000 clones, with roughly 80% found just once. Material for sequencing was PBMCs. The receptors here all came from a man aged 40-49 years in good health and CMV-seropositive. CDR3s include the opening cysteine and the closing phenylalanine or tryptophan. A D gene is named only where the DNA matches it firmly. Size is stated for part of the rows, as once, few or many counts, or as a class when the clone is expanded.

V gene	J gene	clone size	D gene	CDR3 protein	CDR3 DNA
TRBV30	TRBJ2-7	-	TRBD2	CAWSVGAGAGEQYF	TGTGCCTGGAGTGTAGGAGCGGGAGCCGGCGAGCAGTACTTC
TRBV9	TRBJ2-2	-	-	CASSAPRWSGNTGELFF	TGTGCCAGCAGCGCTCCCAGGTGGAGCGGGAACACCGGGGAGCTGTTTTTT
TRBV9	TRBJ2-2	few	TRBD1	CASSAKGQGVGTGELFF	TGTGCCAGCAGCGCTAAGGGACAGGGGGTTGGCACCGGGGAGCTGTTTTTT
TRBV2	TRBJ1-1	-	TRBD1	CASKQGLNTEAFF	TGTGCCAGTAAACAGGGGTTGAACACTGAAGCTTTCTTT
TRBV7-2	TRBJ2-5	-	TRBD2	CASSPIAGEETQYF	TGTGCCAGCAGCCCTATAGCGGGGGAAGAGACCCAGTACTTC
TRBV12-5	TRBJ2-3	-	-	CASGPQGIDTQYF	TGTGCTAGTGGCCCCCAGGGAATAGATACGCAGTATTTT
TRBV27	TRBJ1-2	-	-	CASSRGQTGGYTF	TGTGCCAGCAGCCGAGGACAGACCGGGGGCTACACCTTC
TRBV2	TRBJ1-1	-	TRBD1	CASRAGGSAEAFF	TGTGCCAGCAGAGCAGGGGGTTCGGCTGAAGCTTTCTTT
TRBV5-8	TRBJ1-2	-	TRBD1	CASSGYRGKNYGYTF	TGTGCCAGCAGCGGATACAGGGGGAAGAACTATGGCTACACCTTC
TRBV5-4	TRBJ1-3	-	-	CASSPSQVLSGNTIYF	TGTGCCAGCAGCCCCTCCCAGGTTCTCTCTGGAAACACCATATATTTT
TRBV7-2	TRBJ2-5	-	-	CASSLGGTPRETQYF	TGTGCCAGCAGCTTAGGCGGGACCCCCAGGGAGACCCAGTACTTC
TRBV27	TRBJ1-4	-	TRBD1	CASSLSGTGREKLFF	TGTGCCAGCAGTTTAAGCGGGACAGGCCGGGAAAAACTGTTTTTT
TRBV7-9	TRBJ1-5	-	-	CASSLVGPSGNQPQHF	TGTGCCAGCAGCTTAGTGGGCCCCTCGGGCAATCAGCCCCAGCATTTT
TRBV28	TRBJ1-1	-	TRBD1	CASSSTGQNTEAFF	TGTGCCAGCAGTTCGACAGGGCAAAACACTGAAGCTTTCTTT
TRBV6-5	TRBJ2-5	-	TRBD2	CASTWTGGPQETQYF	TGTGCCAGCACGTGGACGGGAGGGCCCCAAGAGACCCAGTACTTC
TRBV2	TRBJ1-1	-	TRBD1	CASSARGQGTEAFF	TGTGCCAGCAGTGCCAGGGGGCAAGGGACTGAAGCTTTCTTT
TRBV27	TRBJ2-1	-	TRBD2	CASRPPGLAGGDNEQFF	TGTGCCAGCAGGCCTCCGGGACTAGCGGGAGGAGACAATGAGCAGTTCTTC
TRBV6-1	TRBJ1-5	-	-	CASSEWRGSNQPQHF	TGTGCCAGCAGTGAATGGCGGGGTAGCAATCAGCCCCAGCATTTT
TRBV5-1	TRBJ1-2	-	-	CASSLDREKVYGYTF	TGCGCCAGCAGCTTGGACAGGGAGAAAGTCTATGGCTACACCTTC
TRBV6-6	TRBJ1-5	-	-	CASSPTGNQPQHF	TGTGCCAGCAGTCCAACAGGGAATCAGCCCCAGCATTTT
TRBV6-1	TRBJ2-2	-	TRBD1	CASRQGARVGELFF	TGTGCCAGCAGACAGGGGGCGCGGGTCGGGGAGCTGTTTTTT
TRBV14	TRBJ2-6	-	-	CASSEGGAGANVLTF	TGTGCCAGCAGCGAAGGAGGTGCTGGGGCCAACGTCCTGACTTTC
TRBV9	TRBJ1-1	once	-	CASSLPPGEDTEAFF	TGTGCCAGCAGCCTGCCCCCAGGGGAAGACACTGAAGCTTTCTTT
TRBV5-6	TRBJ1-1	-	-	CASSSGQFTEAFF	TGTGCCAGCAGTTCAGGGCAGTTCACTGAAGCTTTCTTT
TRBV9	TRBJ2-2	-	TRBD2	CASSPQAGGPSGELFF	TGTGCCAGCAGCCCTCAGGCGGGAGGGCCTAGCGGGGAGCTGTTTTTT
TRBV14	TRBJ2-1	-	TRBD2	CASSQDRTSVSSYNEQFF	TGTGCCAGCAGCCAAGACCGGACTAGCGTGAGCTCCTACAATGAGCAGTTCTTC
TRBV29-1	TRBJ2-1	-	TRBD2	CSVETVSGSSYNEQFF	TGCAGCGTTGAAACCGTTAGCGGGAGCTCCTACAATGAGCAGTTCTTC
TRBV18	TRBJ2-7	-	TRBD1	CASSRTGEDYEQYF	TGTGCCAGCTCAAGGACAGGGGAAGACTACGAGCAGTACTTC
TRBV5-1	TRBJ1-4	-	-	CASSWGGDTTNEKLFF	TGCGCCAGCAGCTGGGGAGGAGATACAACTAATGAAAAACTGTTTTTT
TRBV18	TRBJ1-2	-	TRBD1	CASSSTGGNYGYTF	TGTGCCAGCTCATCAACAGGGGGTAACTATGGCTACACCTTC
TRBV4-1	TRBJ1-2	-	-	CASSHYPLNMDGYTF	TGCGCCAGCAGCCACTACCCGCTGAATATGGATGGCTACACCTTC
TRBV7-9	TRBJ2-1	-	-	CASTFWGAVPSYNEQFF	TGTGCCAGCACCTTTTGGGGAGCAGTACCGTCCTACAATGAGCAGTTCTTC
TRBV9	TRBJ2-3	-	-	CASSVGGSQTDTQYF	TGTGCCAGCAGCGTAGGAGGGAGTCAAACAGATACGCAGTATTTT
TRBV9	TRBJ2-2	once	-	CASSDRANTGELFF	TGTGCCAGCAGCGATCGGGCGAACACCGGGGAGCTGTTTTTT
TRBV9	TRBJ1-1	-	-	CASSVESRQNTEAFF	TGTGCCAGCAGCGTAGAGAGCCGACAGAACACTGAAGCTTTCTTT
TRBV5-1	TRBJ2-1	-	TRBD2	CASSTRAGVGDEQFF	TGCGCCAGCAGCACCCGAGCGGGAGTCGGCGATGAGCAGTTCTTC
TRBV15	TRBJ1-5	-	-	CATSRDPSQVPNQPQHF	TGTGCCACCAGCAGAGATCCGTCGCAGGTTCCCAATCAGCCCCAGCATTTT
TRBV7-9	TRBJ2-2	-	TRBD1	CASNHPGQGTGELFF	TGTGCCAGCAACCACCCGGGACAGGGAACCGGGGAGCTGTTTTTT
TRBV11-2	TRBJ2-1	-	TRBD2	CASSSLRAGEYNEQFF	TGTGCCAGCAGCTCCCTGAGGGCGGGAGAGTACAATGAGCAGTTCTTC
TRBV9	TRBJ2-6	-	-	CASSVLIPGRSGANVLTF	TGTGCCAGCAGCGTACTCATTCCAGGGAGGTCTGGGGCCAACGTCCTGACTTTC
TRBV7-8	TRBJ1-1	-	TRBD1	CASSPRGTARNTEAFF	TGTGCCAGCAGCCCCAGGGGGACAGCGAGGAACACTGAAGCTTTCTTT
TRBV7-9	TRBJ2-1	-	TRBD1	CASSFLTGERYNEQFF	TGTGCCAGCAGCTTTCTGACAGGGGAAAGGTACAATGAGCAGTTCTTC
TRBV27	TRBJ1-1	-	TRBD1	CASSFGQGALRGAFF	TGTGCCAGCAGTTTTGGACAGGGGGCGCTTAGGGGAGCTTTCTTT
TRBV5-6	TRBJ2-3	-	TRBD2	CASSVPGLGPPDTQYF	TGTGCCAGCAGCGTACCCGGACTAGGTCCGCCAGATACGCAGTATTTT
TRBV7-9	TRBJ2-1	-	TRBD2	CSSSFLAGGPANEQFF	TGTTCCAGCAGCTTCCTAGCGGGAGGGCCGGCAAATGAGCAGTTCTTC
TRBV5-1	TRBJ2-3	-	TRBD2	CASSIGTSGRTDTQYF	TGCGCCAGCAGCATTGGGACTAGCGGACGCACAGATACGCAGTATTTT